The 20 T cell receptor beta chains below come from one sample, sequenced in a study of T-cell memory formation after mild COVID-19. MiXCR, run by TCRdb on the 5' RACE reads, gives a single entry per CDR3 protein. Of around 300,000 distinct CDR3 sequences listed, approximately 8% are singletons. Sequencing input: PBMCs or a T cell subset sorted from them (not recorded which). These TCRs come from a man aged 18 to 30 who had mild COVID-19 (a few samples of this study predate the infection). Cell type and time point are not known.

The chain is built from TRBV9 and TRBJ2-6; tentatively, D is TRBD2 (6 bases). V dropped 3 bases and J dropped 3 bases, with 10 bases sitting between them. Germline-derived CDR1 and CDR2 are SGDLS and YYNGEE. The length of the CDR3 is 15 residues. CDR3 DNA sequence: TGTGCCAGCAGCGCAGGAGGGCTTGGGGCCAACGTCCTGACTTTC. This codes for CASSAGGLGANVLTF.

The V call is TRBV12-3 or TRBV12-4, the J call TRBJ1-6; TRBD1 aligns across 7 bases. The J segment lost 5 bases and the V segment lost 6 bases, leaving 1 base of the junction unmatched. There are 13 residues in the CDR3. The CDR3 DNA reads TGTGCCAGCAGGACAGGGAATAATTCACCCCTCCACTTT. It encodes CASRTGNNSPLHF.

This sequence joins TRBV25-1 and TRBJ1-1; D is uncertain. Trimming removed 4 bases from V and 9 bases from J, with 9 bases in between. CDR1 MGHDK and CDR2 SYGVNS come from the germline V gene. The CDR3 runs to 11 residues. The CDR3 bases are TGTGCCAGCAGTGGGGCCCGGAAAGCTTTCTTT. This encodes CASSGARKAFF.

This clonotype was seen a few times. The V call is TRBV7-2, the J call TRBJ1-5; the D gene is possibly TRBD1 (6 bases). Trimming took 8 bases from V and 5 from J, leaving 19 bases between them. There are 15 residues in the CDR3. The germline V gene has CDR1 SGHTA and CDR2 FQGNSA. DNA of the CDR3: TGTGCCAGCGCCTACAGGGCAGGGGCTGATCAGCCCCAGCATTTT. Translation gives CASAYRAGADQPQHF.

V is TRBV5-1 and J is TRBJ2-2; no definite D call. There are 13 residues in the CDR3. CDR1 and CDR2 (germline): SGHRS, YFSETQ. V lost 0 bases to trimming and J lost 7 bases, with 7 bases between them. The CDR3 bases are TGCGCCAGCAGCTTGGAGTTGAGCGGGGAGCTGTTTTTT. This sequence encodes CASSLELSGELFF.

Ten or more counts support this clonotype. This chain links TRBV3-1 with TRBJ1-2; D gene unclear. The CDR3 contains 13 residues. V gave up 4 bases and J gave up 4 bases, with 10 bases separating them. Germline V gives CDR1 LGHDT, CDR2 YNNKEL (reference sequence). The CDR3 nucleotides are TGTGCCAGCAGCCCCGACGGCCTCTATGGCTACACCTTC. Its protein product is CASSPDGLYGYTF.

The rearrangement uses TRBV5-6 and TRBJ1-1; 8 bases match TRBD1. V shed 2 bases, J shed 6 bases, and the junction held 6 bases outside the gene matches. CDR1 is SGHDT and CDR2 is YYEEEE in the germline V gene. The CDR3 consists of 14 residues. CDR3 DNA sequence: TGTGCCAGCAGCTTTTGGGCAGGGGGCCCTGAAGCTTTCTTT. Protein: CASSFWAGGPEAFF.

This clonotype has ten or more counts. The CDR3 loop is CASSFAAVYNEQFF. CDR3 in DNA: TGTGCCAGCAGTTTCGCGGCGGTTTATAATGAGCAGTTCTTC. This sequence joins TRBV12-3 or TRBV12-4 and TRBJ2-1, with unresolved D. V lost 3 bases to trimming and J lost 7 bases, with 13 bases between them. The CDR3 contains 14 residues.

This clonotype occurred many times. The CDR3 sequence is CASTKDGDNQPQHF. The CDR3 DNA reads as TGTGCCAGCACCAAAGACGGAGACAATCAGCCCCAGCATTTT. The rearrangement links TRBV12-3 or TRBV12-4 to TRBJ1-5; no clear D gene. The CDR3 sequence is 14 residues long. Trimming left V 7 bases short and J 3 bases short, with 13 bases between.

The V and J genes are TRBV6-5 and TRBJ1-6, with 9 bases matching TRBD1. Germline assignment: CDR1 MNHEY and CDR2 SVGAGI. J was trimmed by 11 bases and V by 2 bases; bases with no gene match: 4. The CDR3 has 14 residues. The CDR3 region is CASSYDGTGTPLHF. In nucleotides, the CDR3 is TGTGCCAGCAGTTACGACGGGACAGGGACACCCCTCCACTTT.

The chain has TRBV3-1 and TRBJ1-1; D is unresolved. Trimming shortened V by 1 base and J by 0 bases, and 9 bases separated the two germline ends. Germline lookup yields CDR1 LGHDT and CDR2 YNNKEL (reference sequence). The CDR3 is 15 amino acids. CDR3 DNA sequence: TGTGCCAGCAGCCAAGGAATGGGGTTGAACACTGAAGCTTTCTTT. Its translation is CASSQGMGLNTEAFF. The full variable domain, in which reference TRBV3-1 and TRBJ1-1 provide the parts outside the CDR3, is DTAVSQTPKYLVTQMGNDKSIKCEQNLGHDTMYWYKQDSKKFLKIMFSYNNKELIINETVPNRFSPKSPDKAHLNLHINSLELGDSAVYFCASSQGMGLNTEAFFGQGTRLTVV.

This chain links TRBV9 with TRBJ1-3; D call uncertain. The CDR3 sequence is 12 residues long. Trimming removed 0 bases at V and 6 bases at J, with 4 bases between. The germline V gene has CDR1 SGDLS and CDR2 YYNGEE. CDR3 bases: TGTGCCAGCAGCGTAGGAGAAAACACCATATATTTT. Amino acids: CASSVGENTIYF.

This clonotype was counted only a few times. This chain links TRBV6-5 with TRBJ2-7; tentatively, D is TRBD1 (7 bases). Germline-derived CDR1 and CDR2 are MNHEY and SVGAGI. V was trimmed by 5 bases and J by 1 base, leaving 15 bases between them. The length of the CDR3 is 15 residues. The CDR3 reads CASSGGTVPSYEQYF. CDR3 DNA sequence: TGTGCCAGCAGTGGCGGGACAGTCCCTTCCTACGAGCAGTACTTC.

This rearrangement joins TRBV4-3 to TRBJ2-7; D is uncertain. The V gene's germline CDR1 is LGHNA and CDR2 YSLEER. This CDR3 spans 15 amino acids. Trimming removed 3 bases at V and 4 bases at J, with 16 bases between. CDR3 in amino acids: CASSQTGPSAYEQYF. CDR3 DNA sequence: TGCGCCAGCAGCCAGACCGGGCCCTCGGCTTACGAGCAGTACTTC.

This clonotype was seen a handful of times. The rearrangement links TRBV4-2 to TRBJ2-2; tentative D call: TRBD2 (6 bases). The CDR3 extends over 17 amino acids. Germline V gives CDR1 LGHNA, CDR2 YNFKEQ. With 0 bases removed from V and 7 bases from J, the gap between germline ends came to 18 bases. This chain's CDR3 is CASSQDKTGVRVGELFF. Written as DNA, the CDR3 is TGTGCCAGCAGCCAAGATAAGACGGGGGTACGGGTCGGGGAGCTGTTTTTT.

This clonotype showed up just a few times. V is TRBV19 and J is TRBJ2-1; D possibly uses TRBD1 or TRBD2 (5 bases each). Trimming stripped 5 bases from V and 12 bases from J, with 14 bases between. Germline CDR1 and CDR2: LNHDA and SQIVND (reference sequence). The CDR3 has 12 residues. The CDR3 bases are TGTGCCAGTAGTTCCCTGCCAGGGAGGCAGTTCTTC. It codes for CASSSLPGRQFF.

At least ten counts were recorded for this clonotype. CDR3 region: CSARPRAGRGPNQPQHF. CDR3 DNA sequence: TGCAGTGCTAGGCCCCGGGCGGGCCGAGGCCCCAATCAGCCCCAGCATTTT. The J gene is TRBJ1-5, the V gene TRBV20-1; no firm D call. V was pared by 3 bases and J by 3 bases, with 21 bases between. The CDR3 sequence is 17 residues long. Looked up from germline, CDR1 is DFQATT and CDR2 is SNEGSKA (reference sequence).

Only a few counts were recorded for this clonotype. V is TRBV12-3 or TRBV12-4 and J is TRBJ2-3; D unclear. The ends were cut back, 8 bases at V and 2 bases at J, with 14 bases in the middle. The CDR3 covers 14 residues. The CDR3 spells CASPPGSFTDTQYF. The DNA of the CDR3 is TGTGCCAGCCCCCCCGGGTCTTTCACAGATACGCAGTATTTT.

In its sample, this clonotype was seen a few times. The chain couples TRBV5-6 to TRBJ2-7; D is possibly TRBD2 (6 bases). The CDR3 has 15 residues. Germline lookup yields CDR1 SGHDT and CDR2 YYEEEE. V gave up 3 bases and J gave up 0 bases, with 13 bases separating them. The CDR3 coding sequence is TGTGCCAGCAGCTCGGGACGGGGGATCTCCTACGAGCAGTACTTC. The encoded protein is CASSSGRGISYEQYF. Looking up the rest from reference TRBV5-6 and TRBJ2-7 gives the full variable domain: DAGVTQSPTHLIKTRGQQVTLRCSPKSGHDTVSWYQQALGQGPQFIFQYYEEEERQRGNFPDRFSGHQFPNYSSELNVNALLLGDSALYLCASSSGRGISYEQYFGPGTRLTVT.

In its sample, this clonotype was seen many times. The chain couples TRBV4-3 to TRBJ1-1, with D possibly being TRBD1 (5 bases). This CDR3 has 14 residues. Germline values: CDR1 LGHNA, CDR2 YSLEER. Deletions cut 1 base from V and 5 bases from J, with 11 bases between. Here the CDR3 reads CASSQVGGETEAFF. In nucleotides, the CDR3 is TGCGCCAGCAGCCAAGTGGGGGGGGAGACTGAAGCTTTCTTT.